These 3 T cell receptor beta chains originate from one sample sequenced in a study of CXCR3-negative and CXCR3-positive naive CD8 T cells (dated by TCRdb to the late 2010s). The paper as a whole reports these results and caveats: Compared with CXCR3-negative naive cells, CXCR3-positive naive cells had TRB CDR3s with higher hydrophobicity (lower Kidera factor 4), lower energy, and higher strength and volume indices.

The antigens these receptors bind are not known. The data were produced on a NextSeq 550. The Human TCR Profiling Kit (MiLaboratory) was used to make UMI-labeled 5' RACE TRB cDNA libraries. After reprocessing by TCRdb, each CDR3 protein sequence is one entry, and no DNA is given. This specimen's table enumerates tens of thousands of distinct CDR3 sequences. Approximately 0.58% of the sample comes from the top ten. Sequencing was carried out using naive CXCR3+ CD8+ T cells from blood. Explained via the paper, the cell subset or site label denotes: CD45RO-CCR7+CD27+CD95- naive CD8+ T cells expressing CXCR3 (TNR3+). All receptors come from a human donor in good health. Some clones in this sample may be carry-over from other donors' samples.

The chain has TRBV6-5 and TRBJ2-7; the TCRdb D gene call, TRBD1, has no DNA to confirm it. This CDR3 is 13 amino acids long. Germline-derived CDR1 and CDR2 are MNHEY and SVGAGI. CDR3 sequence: CASSYLGAYEQYF.

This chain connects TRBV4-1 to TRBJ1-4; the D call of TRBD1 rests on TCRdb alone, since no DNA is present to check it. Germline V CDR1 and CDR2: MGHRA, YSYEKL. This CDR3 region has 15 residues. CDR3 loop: CASGQGALINEKLFF.

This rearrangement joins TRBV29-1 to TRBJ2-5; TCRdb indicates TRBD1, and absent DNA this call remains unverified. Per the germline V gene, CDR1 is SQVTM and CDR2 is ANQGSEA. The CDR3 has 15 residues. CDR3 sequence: CSVEFPGTLHETQYF.